This T cell receptor (beta chain) was recovered during a study of control samples from healthy donors and cancer patients. Data came from immunoSEQ multiplex PCR; TCRdb stores just in-frame clones and leaves some out. This sample has 120,000 or so clones, with roughly 92% found just once. The sequenced material came from PBMCs. The sequence derives from a man of 80 years or more with head and neck cancer.

Here the CDR3 reads CATGGPGVSPLMNTEAFF. The CDR3 nucleotides are TGTGCCACCGGGGGCCCGGGGGTTTCTCCACTCATGAACACTGAAGCTTTCTTT. The chain has TRBV10-3 and TRBJ1-1, with D possibly matching TRBD1 (6 bases). This CDR3 spans 18 amino acids. Trimming took 10 bases from V and 0 from J, leaving 27 bases between them. Germline CDR1 and CDR2: ENHRY and SYGVKD.